The clone carrying this TCR beta chain is labeled as medium-sized. Its antigen is not known. This CDR3 has 14 residues. After removal of 4 bases from V and 3 bases from J, the junction contained 5 bases not matched to a gene. Germline V lookup: CDR1 MNHEY, CDR2 SVGEGT. The data stem from a study of Graves' ophthalmopathy and Graves' hyperthyroidism. The study's findings and limits: Between ophthalmopathy and stable hyperthyroidism, a 13-signature model drew a separation with roughly 88% sensitivity and around 80% specificity.

Moderate-to-severe activity, CAS ≥3, NOSPECS ≥4 and duration under 3 months were recorded for donors with ophthalmopathy. Additional autoimmune diseases, uncontrolled infections, pregnancy or lactation disqualified patients. The sequenced template was RNA, covering the TCR beta CDR3 region. RT-PCR in the first round used HTBI primers; a second-round multiplex PCR followed. TCRdb passed the multiplex PCR reads through MiXCR, listing each CDR3 protein once. Of about 220,000 distinct CDR3 sequences listed, approximately 21% were seen once; the top ten hold about 46%. The receptor comes from a woman in her fifties or sixties with Graves' ophthalmopathy. The chain is built from TRBV6-2 or TRBV6-3 and TRBJ1-2; 7 bases are shared with TRBD1. Sequencing was done on a sample of peripheral blood. CDR3 sequence (DNA): TGTGCCAGCAGTTCCCCGGGACAGTACTATGGCTACACCTTC. Its translation: CASSSPGQYYGYTF.